The clone carrying this TCR beta chain was counted ten times or more. The data derive from a study of T-cell reconstitution after alpha-beta-depleted transplantation in children. Germline CDR1 is SGHDT and CDR2 is YYEEEE. V was clipped by 2 bases and J by 5 bases, with 8 bases between them. The CDR3 has 13 residues. This sample's TCRbeta library carried unique molecular identifier barcodes. TCRdb ran MiXCR on the PCR reads and lists one entry per CDR3 protein. The sample lists roughly 400,000 distinct CDR3 sequences; roughly 20% were seen once. The rearrangement links TRBV5-6 to TRBJ2-1; D remains ambiguous. Sequenced material: PBMCs from the stem cell graft donor, taken from the stem cell graft. The source of this sequence is a human donor who donated a stem cell graft to a child with acute myeloid leukemia. The CDR3 DNA reads as TGTGCCAGCAGCTTACCAGGAAACAATGAGCAGTTCTTC. Encoded protein: CASSLPGNNEQFF.